This T cell receptor beta chain was sequenced for a study of blood T cell repertoires in COVID-19. Background on the study: COVID-19 samples from acute and convalescent phases originated in the United States, Italy and Spain. Sample material is recorded as cDNA or gDNA derived from T cells, B-cell-depleted T cells, or PBMCs.

A Seattle source enrolled patients during active infection and followed them longitudinally. V lost 2 bases, J lost 4 bases, and 4 bases stayed unmatched. CDR3 length: 15 amino acids. Germline V lookup: CDR1 SGHTA, CDR2 FQGTGA. Some clones are missing from TCRdb's copy, which holds only in-frame ones; the method was immunoSEQ multiplex PCR. The sample shows 120,000 to 150,000 clones, 84% of them seen only once. The clonotype comes from a man aged 25 to 40 with COVID-19, enrolled during active disease. The sample was peripheral blood. This chain connects TRBV7-3 to TRBJ2-2, with 7 bases that match TRBD2. Here the CDR3 DNA reads TGTGCCAGCAGCTTAGCGGGAGCGGTCACCGGGGAGCTGTTTTTT. Residues: CASSLAGAVTGELFF.